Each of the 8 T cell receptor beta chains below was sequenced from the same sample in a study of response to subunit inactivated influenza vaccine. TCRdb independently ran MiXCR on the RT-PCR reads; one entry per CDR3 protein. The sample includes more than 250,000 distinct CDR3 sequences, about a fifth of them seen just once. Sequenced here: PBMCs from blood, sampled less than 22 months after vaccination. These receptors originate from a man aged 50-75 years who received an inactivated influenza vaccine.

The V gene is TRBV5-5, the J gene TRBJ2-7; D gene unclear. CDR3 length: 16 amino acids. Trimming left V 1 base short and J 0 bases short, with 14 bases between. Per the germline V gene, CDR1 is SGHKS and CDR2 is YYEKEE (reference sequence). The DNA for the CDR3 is TGTGCCAGCAGCTTGAGTCGTAACCGGATCTCCTACGAGCAGTACTTC. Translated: CASSLSRNRISYEQYF.

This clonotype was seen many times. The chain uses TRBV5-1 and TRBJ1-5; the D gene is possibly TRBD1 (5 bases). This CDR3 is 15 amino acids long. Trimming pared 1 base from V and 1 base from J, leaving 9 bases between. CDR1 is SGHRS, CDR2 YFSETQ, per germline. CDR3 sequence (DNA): TGCGCCAGCAGCTTGTGGGGGGAAAGCAATCAGCCCCAGCATTTT. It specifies CASSLWGESNQPQHF.

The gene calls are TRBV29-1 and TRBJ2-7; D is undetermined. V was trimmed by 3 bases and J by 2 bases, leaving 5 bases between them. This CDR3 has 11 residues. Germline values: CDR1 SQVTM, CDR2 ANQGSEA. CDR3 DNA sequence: TGCAGCGTTGAGAGAGCCTACGAGCAGTACTTC. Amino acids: CSVERAYEQYF.

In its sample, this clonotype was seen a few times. CDR3 in DNA: TGTGCCATCAGAGACGGACAGGGGGGGAATCAGCCCCAGCATTTT. As protein: CAIRDGQGGNQPQHF. The J gene is TRBJ1-5, the V gene TRBV10-3, with TRBD1 matching over 10 bases. The CDR3 has 15 residues. CDR1 is ENHRY and CDR2 is SYGVKD in the germline V gene. V trimming: 6 bases; J trimming: 4 bases; junction bases outside the gene matches: 6.

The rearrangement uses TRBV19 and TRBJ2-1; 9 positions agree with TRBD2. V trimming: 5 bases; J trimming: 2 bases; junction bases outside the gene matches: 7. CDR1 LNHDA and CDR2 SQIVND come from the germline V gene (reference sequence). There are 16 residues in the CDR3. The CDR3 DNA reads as TGTGCCAGTAGTTCCCAAGCGGGGGGCCCCTACAATGAGCAGTTCTTC. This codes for CASSSQAGGPYNEQFF.

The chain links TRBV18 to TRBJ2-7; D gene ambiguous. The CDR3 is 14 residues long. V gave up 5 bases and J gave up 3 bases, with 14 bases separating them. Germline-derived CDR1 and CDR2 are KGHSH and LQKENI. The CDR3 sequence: CASSIDGVFYEQYF. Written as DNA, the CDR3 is TGTGCCAGCTCAATCGACGGAGTCTTCTACGAGCAGTACTTC.

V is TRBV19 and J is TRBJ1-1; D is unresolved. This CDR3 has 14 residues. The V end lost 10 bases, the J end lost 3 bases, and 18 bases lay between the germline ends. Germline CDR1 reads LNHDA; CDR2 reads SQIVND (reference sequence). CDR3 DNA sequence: TGTGCCACCACGGACCGAAACCGCTACACTGAAGCTTTCTTT. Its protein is CATTDRNRYTEAFF.

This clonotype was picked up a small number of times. This CDR3 reads CASSPTGGTPYGYTF. As DNA, the CDR3 is TGCGCCAGCAGCCCGACGGGGGGGACACCGTATGGCTACACCTTC. The chain joins TRBV5-1 to TRBJ1-2, with D perhaps matching TRBD1 (6 bases). The CDR3 extends over 15 amino acids. CDR1 and CDR2 from the germline V gene are SGHRS and YFSETQ. V lost 4 bases to trimming and J lost 5 bases, with 18 bases between them.